The 17 T cell receptor beta chains presented below share a single source sample, sequenced in a study of brain T cells in children with intractable seizures. Produced via immunoSEQ multiplex PCR; TCRdb's table is partial and in-frame only. The sample has about 76,000 clones, just over 90% seen once. This material consisted of peripheral blood, taken at surgery. These receptors came from a boy under two years old with tuberous sclerosis and intractable seizures.

This sequence joins TRBV3-1 (or the pseudogene TRBV3-2) and TRBJ2-7; D call uncertain. This CDR3 has 12 amino acids. CDR1 and CDR2 from the germline V gene are LGHDT and YNNKEL (reference sequence). V shed 2 bases and J shed 4 bases, with 6 bases lying between them. The CDR3 coding sequence is TGTGCCAGCAGCCAATTGAAGTACGAGCAGTACTTC. It specifies CASSQLKYEQYF.

V is TRBV11-2 and J is TRBJ2-3; 8 positions match TRBD2. The trim removed 5 bases at V and 4 bases at J, leaving 5 bases unmatched. The CDR3 consists of 14 residues. From germline, CDR1 is SGHAT and CDR2 FQNNGV. The CDR3, as DNA: TGTGCCAGCAGCCCAGCGGGAGCTGCAGATACGCAGTATTTT. Translated, it gives CASSPAGAADTQYF.

The chain links TRBV13 to TRBJ1-6; 7 nucleotides agree with TRBD1. CDR1 and CDR2 (germline): PRHDT, FYEKMQ (reference sequence). V shed 5 bases, J shed 9 bases, and the junction held 4 bases outside the gene matches. CDR3 length equals 13 residues. CDR3 DNA: TGTGCCAGCAGCGCAGGGGGAGGTTCACCCCTCCACTTT. It specifies CASSAGGGSPLHF.

The rearrangement links TRBV28 to TRBJ1-3, with D uncertain. The V and J ends lost 3 bases and 3 bases respectively, with 12 bases between them. The germline V gene encodes CDR1 MDHEN and CDR2 SYDVKM. The CDR3 extends over 15 amino acids. CDR3 in DNA: TGTGCCAGCAGTTTTCGAGGGTACGGTGGAAACACCATATATTTT. This gives the protein CASSFRGYGGNTIYF.

The chain uses TRBV9 and TRBJ2-3, with 7 bases matching TRBD2. Per the germline V gene, CDR1 is SGDLS and CDR2 is YYNGEE. J gave up 5 bases and V 0 bases, and 3 bases lay outside the gene matches. This CDR3 comprises 14 residues. The CDR3 spells CASSVAGEGDTQYF. The CDR3 nucleotides are TGTGCCAGCAGCGTAGCGGGGGAGGGAGATACGCAGTATTTT.

The V and J genes are TRBV7-2 and TRBJ1-1, with TRBD1 identical over 9 bases. CDR1 is SGHTA, CDR2 FQGNSA, per germline. J gave up 5 bases and V 5 bases, and 15 bases lay outside the gene matches. This CDR3 is 17 amino acids long. The DNA for the CDR3 is TGTGCCAGCAGCCCGCTATACAGGGGGCTGGGAAAAACTGAAGCTTTCTTT. It is translated as CASSPLYRGLGKTEAFF.

This clone was detected a few times. This CDR3 is CASSFSTELYNSPLHF. The CDR3 DNA is TGTGCCAGCAGCTTCTCGACAGAGCTTTATAATTCACCCCTCCACTTT. The chain is built from TRBV7-8 and TRBJ1-6; TRBD1 might be the D (5 bases). Germline loops: CDR1 SGHVS, CDR2 FQNEAQ. V shed 3 bases and J shed 4 bases, with 13 bases lying between them. The CDR3 totals 16 residues.

The rearrangement links TRBV3-1 (or the pseudogene TRBV3-2) to TRBJ2-3, with D possibly matching TRBD2 (7 bases). Trimming removed 2 bases from V and 0 bases from J, with 24 bases in between. This CDR3 comprises 20 residues. Germline assignment: CDR1 LGHDT and CDR2 YNNKEL (reference sequence). Written as DNA, the CDR3 is TGTGCCAGCAGCCAAAGGTGGGGGGGACATAATCTACCTAGCACAGATACGCAGTATTTT. The encoded protein is CASSQRWGGHNLPSTDTQYF.

The chain combines TRBV28 with TRBJ2-7; 9 bases line up with TRBD2. This CDR3 has 15 amino acids. V trimming: 4 bases; J trimming: 1 base; junction bases outside the gene matches: 5. Germline assignment: CDR1 MDHEN and CDR2 SYDVKM. The CDR3 here is CASSYLAGGSYEQYF. CDR3 in DNA: TGTGCCAGCAGTTATCTCGCGGGGGGGTCCTACGAGCAGTACTTC.

The V call is TRBV6-5, the J call TRBJ2-3, with 9 bases matching TRBD1. The ends lost 8 bases at V and 8 bases at J; junction bases unmatched: 11. The CDR3 contains 14 residues. CDR1 MNHEY and CDR2 SVGAGI come from the germline V gene. CDR3: CASPDGQGTGTQYF. CDR3 DNA: TGTGCCAGCCCGGATGGACAGGGGACTGGTACGCAGTATTTT.

The table lists this clone with a count of one. This chain connects TRBV13 to TRBJ2-3; no reliable D call. There are 14 residues in the CDR3. Per the germline V gene, CDR1 is PRHDT and CDR2 is FYEKMQ (reference sequence). Between the trimmed V and J ends, which lost 1 base and 4 bases, there was a span of 9 bases. The CDR3 loop reads CASSLDGFSDTQYF. The CDR3 nucleotides read TGTGCCAGCAGCTTAGACGGCTTTTCAGATACGCAGTATTTT.

The chain couples TRBV9 to TRBJ1-2, with a tentative D call TRBD1 (6 bases). Germline-derived CDR1 and CDR2 are SGDLS and YYNGEE. V shed 2 bases and J shed 7 bases, with 15 bases lying between them. CDR3 length: 14 residues. CDR3 bases: TGTGCCAGCAGCGTCGAGGGACACGCCGCTGGCTACACCTTC. This encodes CASSVEGHAAGYTF.

V is TRBV7-9 and J is TRBJ2-6; weak D call: TRBD2 (6 bases). Germline lookup yields CDR1 SEHNR and CDR2 FQNEAQ (reference sequence). Trimming took off 1 base at V and 0 bases at J, with 13 bases between the two ends. The CDR3 loop spans 18 amino acids. The CDR3 reads CASSLGGLGYSGANVLTF. The CDR3 DNA reads TGTGCCAGCAGCTTAGGGGGACTGGGGTACTCTGGGGCCAACGTCCTGACTTTC. The variable domain in full, with the rest retrieved from reference TRBV7-9 and TRBJ2-6, is DTGVSQNPRHKITKRGQNVTFRCDPISEHNRLYWYRQTLGQGPEFLTYFQNEAQLEKSRLLSDRFSAERPKGSFSTLEIQRTEQGDSAMYLCASSLGGLGYSGANVLTFGAGSRLTVL.

This clone was found once. J is TRBJ1-6 and V is TRBV7-8; no clear D. Trimming stripped 2 bases from V and 9 bases from J, with 17 bases between. Germline CDR1 and CDR2: SGHVS and FQNEAQ. The CDR3 runs to 16 residues. The CDR3 coding sequence is TGTGCCAGCAGCTTAACTTCAGCGGTTTGGGGTTCACCCCTCCACTTT. It specifies CASSLTSAVWGSPLHF.

The chain combines TRBV28 with TRBJ1-1; D remains unclear. Germline CDR1 is MDHEN and CDR2 is SYDVKM. The CDR3 contains 15 residues. Trimming pared 6 bases from V and 0 bases from J, leaving 14 bases between. CDR3 DNA sequence: TGTGCCAGCAGGTATCGGGAAAGAATGAACACTGAAGCTTTCTTT. The encoded protein is CASRYRERMNTEAFF.

This rearrangement joins TRBV7-9 to TRBJ2-1; 7 bases line up with TRBD2. V was clipped by 4 bases and J by 4 bases; unmatched bases: 16. This CDR3 comprises 18 residues. Germline values: CDR1 SEHNR, CDR2 FQNEAQ (reference sequence). The CDR3: CASSSITLVAGSYNEQFF. CDR3 in DNA: TGTGCCAGCAGCTCAATAACGCTAGTAGCGGGTTCTTACAATGAGCAGTTCTTC.

The genes are TRBV15 and TRBJ1-4, with D unclear. Germline values: CDR1 LNHNV, CDR2 YYDKDF (reference sequence). The CDR3 runs 17 residues. V was cut by 0 bases and J by 8 bases, with 19 bases left in between. CDR3 in DNA: TGTGCCACCAGCAGAGAAAGGCGTGACGTGAGGAAAGAAAAACTGTTTTTT. This sequence encodes CATSRERRDVRKEKLFF.